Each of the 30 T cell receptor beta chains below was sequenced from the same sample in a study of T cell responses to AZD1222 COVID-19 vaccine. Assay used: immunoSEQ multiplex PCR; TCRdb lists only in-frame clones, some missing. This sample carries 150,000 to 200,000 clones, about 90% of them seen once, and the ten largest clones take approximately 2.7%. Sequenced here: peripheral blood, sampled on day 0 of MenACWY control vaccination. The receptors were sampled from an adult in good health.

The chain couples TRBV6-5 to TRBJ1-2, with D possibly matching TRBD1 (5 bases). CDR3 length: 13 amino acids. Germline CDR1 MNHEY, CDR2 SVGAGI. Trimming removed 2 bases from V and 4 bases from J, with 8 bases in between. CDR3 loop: CASSYGGSYGYTF. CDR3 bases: TGTGCCAGCAGTTACGGGGGTAGCTATGGCTACACCTTC.

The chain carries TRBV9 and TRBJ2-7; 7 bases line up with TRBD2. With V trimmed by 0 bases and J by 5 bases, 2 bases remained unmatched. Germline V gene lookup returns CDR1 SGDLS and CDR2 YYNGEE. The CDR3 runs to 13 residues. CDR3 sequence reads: CASSVVGGNEQYF. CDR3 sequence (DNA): TGTGCCAGCAGCGTAGTGGGGGGGAACGAGCAGTACTTC.

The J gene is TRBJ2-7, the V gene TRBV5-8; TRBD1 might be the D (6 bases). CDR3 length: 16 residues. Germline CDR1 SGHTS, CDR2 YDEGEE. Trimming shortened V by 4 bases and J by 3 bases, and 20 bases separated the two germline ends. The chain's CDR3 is CASSVRVGTLGYEQYF. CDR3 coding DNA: TGTGCCAGCAGCGTTAGGGTTGGGACACTAGGCTACGAGCAGTACTTC.

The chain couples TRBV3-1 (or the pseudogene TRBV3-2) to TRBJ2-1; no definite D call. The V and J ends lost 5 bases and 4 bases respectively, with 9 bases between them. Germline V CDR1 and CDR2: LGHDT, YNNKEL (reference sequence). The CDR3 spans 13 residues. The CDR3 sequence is CASSKTEYNEQFF. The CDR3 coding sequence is TGTGCCAGCAGCAAGACGGAATACAATGAGCAGTTCTTC.

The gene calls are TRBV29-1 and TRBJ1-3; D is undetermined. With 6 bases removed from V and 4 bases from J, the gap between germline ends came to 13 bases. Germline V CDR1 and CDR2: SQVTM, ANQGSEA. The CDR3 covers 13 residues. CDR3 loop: CSVGEGSGNTIYF. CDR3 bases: TGCAGCGTGGGAGAAGGGTCCGGAAACACCATATATTTT.

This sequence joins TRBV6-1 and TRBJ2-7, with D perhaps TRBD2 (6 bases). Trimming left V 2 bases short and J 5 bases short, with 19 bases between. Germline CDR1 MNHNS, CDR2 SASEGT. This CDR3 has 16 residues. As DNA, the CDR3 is TGTGCCAGCAGTGAATGGAGACAGCCCTGGAGGGACGAGCAGTACTTC. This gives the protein CASSEWRQPWRDEQYF.

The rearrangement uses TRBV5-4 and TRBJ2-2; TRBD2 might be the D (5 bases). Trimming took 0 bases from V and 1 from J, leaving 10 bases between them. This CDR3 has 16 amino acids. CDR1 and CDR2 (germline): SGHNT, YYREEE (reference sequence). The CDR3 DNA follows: TGTGCCAGCAGCTTGGCTCGTCGGGGGAACACCGGGGAGCTGTTTTTT. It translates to CASSLARRGNTGELFF.

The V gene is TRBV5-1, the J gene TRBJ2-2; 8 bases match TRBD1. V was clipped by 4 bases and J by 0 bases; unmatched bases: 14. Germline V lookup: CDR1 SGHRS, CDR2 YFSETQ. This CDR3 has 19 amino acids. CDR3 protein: CASSPRAVQGGSNTGELFF. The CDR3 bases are TGCGCCAGCAGCCCCCGAGCGGTACAGGGGGGATCGAACACCGGGGAGCTGTTTTTT.

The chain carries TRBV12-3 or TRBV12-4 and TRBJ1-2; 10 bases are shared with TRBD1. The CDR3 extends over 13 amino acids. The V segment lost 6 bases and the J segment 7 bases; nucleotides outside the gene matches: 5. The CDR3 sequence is CASRTGGNRGYTF. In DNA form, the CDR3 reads TGTGCCAGCAGGACAGGGGGCAATCGTGGCTACACCTTC.

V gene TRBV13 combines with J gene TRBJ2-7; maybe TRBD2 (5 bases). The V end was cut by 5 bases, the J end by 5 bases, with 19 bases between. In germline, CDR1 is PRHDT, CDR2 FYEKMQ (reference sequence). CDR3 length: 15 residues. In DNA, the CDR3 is TGTGCCAGCAGCCGAATAGGATCCACCGGGGACGAGCAGTACTTC. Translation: CASSRIGSTGDEQYF.

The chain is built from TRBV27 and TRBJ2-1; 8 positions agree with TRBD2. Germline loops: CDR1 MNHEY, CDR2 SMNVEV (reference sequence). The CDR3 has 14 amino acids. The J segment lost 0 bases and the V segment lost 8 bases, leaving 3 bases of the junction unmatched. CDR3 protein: CASGSGSSYNEQFF. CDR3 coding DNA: TGTGCCAGCGGGAGCGGGAGCTCCTACAATGAGCAGTTCTTC.

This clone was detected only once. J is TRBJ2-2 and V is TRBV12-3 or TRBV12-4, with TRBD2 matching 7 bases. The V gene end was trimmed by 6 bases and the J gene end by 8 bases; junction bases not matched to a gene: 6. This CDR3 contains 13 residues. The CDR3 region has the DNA TGTGCCAGCAGCTTACTAGCGACTGGGGAGCTGTTTTTT. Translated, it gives CASSLLATGELFF.

CDR3 sequence (DNA): TGCAGCGTTGAACTCGAAGGAAGCTCCTACGAGCAGTACTTC. Its translation: CSVELEGSSYEQYF. The rearrangement links TRBV29-1 to TRBJ2-7; no definite D call. The germline V gene encodes CDR1 SQVTM and CDR2 ANQGSEA. This CDR3 spans 14 amino acids. With 2 bases removed from V and 0 bases from J, the gap between germline ends came to 11 bases.

The CDR3 nucleotides read TGTGCCAGCAGCCCGGGCTTCAGCACAGATACGCAGTATTTT. As protein: CASSPGFSTDTQYF. V and J are TRBV5-8 and TRBJ2-3; the D is unclear. There are 14 residues in the CDR3. The germline CDR1 and CDR2 sequences are SGHTS and YDEGEE. V dropped 4 bases and J dropped 0 bases, with 9 bases sitting between them.

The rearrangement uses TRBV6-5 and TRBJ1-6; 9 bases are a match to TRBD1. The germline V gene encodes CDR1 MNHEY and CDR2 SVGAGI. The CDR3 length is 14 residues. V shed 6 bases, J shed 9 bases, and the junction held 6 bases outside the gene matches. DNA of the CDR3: TGTGCCAGCAGAGACAGGGGGGGCGGTTCACCCCTCCACTTT. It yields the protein CASRDRGGGSPLHF.

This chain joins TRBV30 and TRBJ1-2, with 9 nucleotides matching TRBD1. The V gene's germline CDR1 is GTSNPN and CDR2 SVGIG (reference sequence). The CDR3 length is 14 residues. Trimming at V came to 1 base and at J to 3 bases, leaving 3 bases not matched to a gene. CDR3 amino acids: CAWSGQGVDYGYTF. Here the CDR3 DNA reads TGTGCCTGGAGTGGACAGGGGGTTGACTATGGCTACACCTTC.

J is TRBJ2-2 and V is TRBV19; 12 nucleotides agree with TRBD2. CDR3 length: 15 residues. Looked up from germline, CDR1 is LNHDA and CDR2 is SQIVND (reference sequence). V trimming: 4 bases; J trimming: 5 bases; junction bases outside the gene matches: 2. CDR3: CASSNGLAGTGELFF. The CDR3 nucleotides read TGTGCCAGTAGTAACGGACTAGCGGGGACCGGGGAGCTGTTTTTT.

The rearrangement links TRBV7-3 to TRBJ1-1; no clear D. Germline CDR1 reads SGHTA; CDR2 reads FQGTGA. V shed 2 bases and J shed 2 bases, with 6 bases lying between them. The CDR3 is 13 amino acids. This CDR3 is CASSLVRNTEAFF. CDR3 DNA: TGTGCCAGCAGCTTAGTCCGCAACACTGAAGCTTTCTTT.

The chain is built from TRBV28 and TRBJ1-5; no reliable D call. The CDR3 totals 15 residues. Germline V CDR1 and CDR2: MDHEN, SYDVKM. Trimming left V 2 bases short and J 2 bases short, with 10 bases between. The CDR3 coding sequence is TGTGCCAGCAGTTTAGAAGGGAAGGGCAATCAGCCCCAGCATTTT. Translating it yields CASSLEGKGNQPQHF.

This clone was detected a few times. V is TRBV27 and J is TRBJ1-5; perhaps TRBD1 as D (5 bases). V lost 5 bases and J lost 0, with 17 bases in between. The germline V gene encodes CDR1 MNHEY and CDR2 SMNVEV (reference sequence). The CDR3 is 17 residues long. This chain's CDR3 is CASSGGHPAYSNQPQHF. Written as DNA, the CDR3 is TGTGCCAGCAGTGGTGGACACCCTGCCTATAGCAATCAGCCCCAGCATTTT.

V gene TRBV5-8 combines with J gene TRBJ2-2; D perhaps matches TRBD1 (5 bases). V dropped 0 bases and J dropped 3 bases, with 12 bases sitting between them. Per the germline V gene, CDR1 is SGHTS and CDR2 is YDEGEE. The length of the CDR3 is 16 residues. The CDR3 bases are TGTGCCAGCAGCTTGGGTTACAGGCTCGACACCGGGGAGCTGTTTTTT. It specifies CASSLGYRLDTGELFF.

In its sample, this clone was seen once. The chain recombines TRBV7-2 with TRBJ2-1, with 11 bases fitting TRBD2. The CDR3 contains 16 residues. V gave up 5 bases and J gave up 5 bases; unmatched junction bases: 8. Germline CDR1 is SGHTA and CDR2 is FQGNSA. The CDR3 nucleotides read TGTGCCAGCAGCCCATTTCCGGGACTAGCGGACAATGAGCAGTTCTTC. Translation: CASSPFPGLADNEQFF.

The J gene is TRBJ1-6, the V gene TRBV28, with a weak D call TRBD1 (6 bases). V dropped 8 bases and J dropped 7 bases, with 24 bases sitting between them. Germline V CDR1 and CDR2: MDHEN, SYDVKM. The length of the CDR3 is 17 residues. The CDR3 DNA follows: TGTGCCAGCTCAGCCCTGGGCAGGGGCGCGAACAATTCACCCCTCCACTTT. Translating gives CASSALGRGANNSPLHF.

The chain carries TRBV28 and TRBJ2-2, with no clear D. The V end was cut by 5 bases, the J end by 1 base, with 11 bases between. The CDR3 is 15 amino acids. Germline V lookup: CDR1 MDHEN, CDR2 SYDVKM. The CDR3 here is CASSPMPLNTGELFF. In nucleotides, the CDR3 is TGTGCCAGCAGTCCGATGCCTCTGAACACCGGGGAGCTGTTTTTT.

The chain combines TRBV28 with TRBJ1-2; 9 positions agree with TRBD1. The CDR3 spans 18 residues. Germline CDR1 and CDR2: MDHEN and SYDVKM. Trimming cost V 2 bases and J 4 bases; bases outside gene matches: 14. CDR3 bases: TGTGCCAGCAGTTTAAATTTGGGAACAGGGGGCTCTTCCTATGGCTACACCTTC. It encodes CASSLNLGTGGSSYGYTF.

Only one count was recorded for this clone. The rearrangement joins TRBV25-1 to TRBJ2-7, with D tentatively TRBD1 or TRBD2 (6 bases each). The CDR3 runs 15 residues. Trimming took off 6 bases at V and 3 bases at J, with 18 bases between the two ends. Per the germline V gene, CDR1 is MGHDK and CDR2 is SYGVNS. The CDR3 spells CASSPGGGRVYEQYF. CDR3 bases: TGTGCCAGCAGCCCCGGTGGGGGGCGCGTCTACGAGCAGTACTTC.

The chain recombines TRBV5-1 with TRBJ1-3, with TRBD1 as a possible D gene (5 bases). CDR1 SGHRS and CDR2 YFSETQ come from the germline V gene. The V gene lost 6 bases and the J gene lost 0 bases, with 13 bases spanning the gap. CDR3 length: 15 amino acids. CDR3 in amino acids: CASKLSGDSGNTIYF. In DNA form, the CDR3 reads TGCGCCAGCAAGTTATCGGGGGACTCTGGAAACACCATATATTTT.

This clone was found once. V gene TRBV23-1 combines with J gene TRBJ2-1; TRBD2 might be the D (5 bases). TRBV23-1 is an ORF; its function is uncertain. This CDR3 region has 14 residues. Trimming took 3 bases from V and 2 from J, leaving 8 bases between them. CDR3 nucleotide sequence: TGCGCCAGCAGTCACCCTAGCCCCTACAATGAGCAGTTCTTC. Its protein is CASSHPSPYNEQFF.

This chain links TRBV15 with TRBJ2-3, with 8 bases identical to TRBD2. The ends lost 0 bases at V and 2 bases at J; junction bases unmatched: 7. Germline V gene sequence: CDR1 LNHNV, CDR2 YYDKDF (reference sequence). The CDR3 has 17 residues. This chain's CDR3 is CATSRDRLSGITDTQYF. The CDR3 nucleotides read TGTGCCACCAGCAGAGATCGACTTAGCGGGATCACAGATACGCAGTATTTT.

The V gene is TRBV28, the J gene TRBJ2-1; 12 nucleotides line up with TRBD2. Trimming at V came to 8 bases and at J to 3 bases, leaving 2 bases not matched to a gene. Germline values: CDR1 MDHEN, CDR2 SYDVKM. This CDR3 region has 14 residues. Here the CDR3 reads CASQTSGSYNEQFF. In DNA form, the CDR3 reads TGTGCCAGCCAGACTAGCGGGAGCTACAATGAGCAGTTCTTC.